This T cell receptor (beta chain) is from a study of cytomegalovirus exposure and HLA in healthy donors. It was with 60 Vbeta and 13 Jbeta primers that the PCR ran. This table comes from immunoSEQ multiplex PCR, and its TCRdb copy is limited to in-frame clones, with some not included. The sample contains under 110,000 clones, more than 65% of which appear only once. In its sample, this clone was seen a few times. This CDR3 is 15 amino acids long. V gave up 6 bases and J gave up 6 bases; unmatched junction bases: 7. Germline CDR1 and CDR2: MDHEN and SYDVKM. The TCR originated in a woman between 50 and 59 years old in good health and CMV-seropositive. This rearrangement joins TRBV28 to TRBJ1-4; 10 bases are a match to TRBD1. Input material: PBMCs. The CDR3 loop is CASSRPGTGDEKLFF. The CDR3 DNA sequence: TGTGCCAGCAGCCGGCCCGGGACAGGGGATGAAAAACTGTTTTTT. Combining the CDR3 with reference TRBV28 and TRBJ1-4 gives the whole variable domain DVKVTQSSRYLVKRTGEKVFLECVQDMDHENMFWYRQDPGLGLRLIYFSYDVKMKEKGDIPEGYSVSREKKERFSLILESASTNQTSMYLCASSRPGTGDEKLFFGSGTQLSVL.